This T cell receptor (beta chain) was observed in a study of T-cell reconstitution after alpha-beta-depleted transplantation in children. Comments on this clonotype: Its antigen is still unknown.

CDR3 length equals 17 residues. V was clipped by 5 bases and J by 0 bases, with 17 bases between them. Study-level results: Surviving recipient T cells and thymic progenitors accounted for the high day-60 TCRbeta diversity observed in some patients.

Molecular barcoding with unique molecular identifiers was used for the TCRbeta library. TCRdb used MiXCR to reprocess the PCR reads, holding one entry per CDR3 protein. This table holds about 580,000 distinct CDR3 sequences, 23% found once. V gene TRBV12-3 or TRBV12-4 combines with J gene TRBJ1-5; unclear D gene. The material was PBMCs, mostly from graft donor cells, obtained 360 days after TCRalphabeta/CD19-depleted stem cell transplant. This TCR was sampled from a boy under two years old who had a stem cell transplant for acute myeloid leukemia, so the T cells may come from the graft donor. Here the CDR3 reads CASSPVRAGYSNQPQHF. The CDR3 DNA is TGTGCCAGCAGTCCGGTGCGCGCCGGGTATAGCAATCAGCCCCAGCATTTT.